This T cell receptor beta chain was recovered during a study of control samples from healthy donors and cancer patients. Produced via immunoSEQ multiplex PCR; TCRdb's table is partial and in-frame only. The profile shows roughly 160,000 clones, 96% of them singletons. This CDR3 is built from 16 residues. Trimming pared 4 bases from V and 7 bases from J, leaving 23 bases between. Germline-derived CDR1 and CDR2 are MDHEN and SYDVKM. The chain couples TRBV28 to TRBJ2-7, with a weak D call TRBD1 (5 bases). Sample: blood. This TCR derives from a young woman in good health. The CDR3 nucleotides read TGTGCCAGCAGTTATCAGGTTGCACAGGCAAATTTTGAGCAGTACTTC. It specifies CASSYQVAQANFEQYF.